Listed here is a single T cell receptor beta chain. The antigen is not known. The data derive from a study of OX40 agonist ivuxolimab in advanced cancers. Study findings and constraints: There were also nonresponders showing low normalized T-cell clonal expansion. Clones of CD4+ and CD8+ blood T cells grew by week 6 at doses of 0.1 to 3.0 mg/kg.

The data were produced by immunoSEQ multiplex PCR, yet TCRdb's version contains in-frame clones alone and is incomplete. The table lists roughly 30,000 clones, 88% of them singletons, with 58% in the top ten. At baseline, cycle 4 day 1, and cycle 7 day 1, blood was sampled. Looked up from germline, CDR1 is SGHKS and CDR2 is YYEKEE (reference sequence). The CDR3 spans 15 residues. V was cut by 0 bases and J by 4 bases, with 14 bases left in between. Sequenced here: CD4+ or CD8+ T cells sorted from blood, sampled in a trial of the OX40 agonist ivuxolimab. V usage is TRBV5-5 and J usage is TRBJ2-7; perhaps TRBD1 as D (6 bases). The source is an adult with an advanced solid tumor such as melanoma, head and neck, liver or kidney cancer. The CDR3 coding sequence is TGTGCCAGCAGCTTGGGGGACATAAGGGCGTACGAGCAGTACTTC. Its translation is CASSLGDIRAYEQYF.